Shown below are 21 T cell receptor beta chains from a single sample sequenced in a study of cytomegalovirus exposure and HLA in healthy donors. Sequencing used immunoSEQ multiplex PCR; TCRdb keeps in-frame clones, though not all of them. The profile shows some 65,000 clones, roughly 95% of them singletons. The sequencing sample was made of PBMCs. These receptor sequences come from a man aged 18 to 29 in good health and CMV-seronegative.

The V and J genes are TRBV7-9 and TRBJ1-1, with 10 bases identical to TRBD1. V shed 5 bases and J 5 bases; nucleotides not matched to a gene: 5. The CDR3 consists of 14 residues. In germline, CDR1 is SEHNR, CDR2 FQNEAQ (reference sequence). CDR3 in amino acids: CASSGDRGQTEAFF. The CDR3 coding sequence is TGTGCCAGCAGCGGAGACAGGGGGCAGACTGAAGCTTTCTTT.

The chain has TRBV19 and TRBJ1-5; D gene uncertain. V was shortened by 4 bases and J by 2 bases, with 12 bases between the two germline ends. The germline gives CDR1 LNHDA, CDR2 SQIVND (reference sequence). CDR3 length: 15 residues. CDR3 sequence: CASSREGVGNQPQHF. DNA of the CDR3: TGTGCCAGTAGTAGGGAGGGAGTGGGCAATCAGCCCCAGCATTTT.

This chain uses TRBV19 with TRBJ1-5; no reliable D call. Between the trimmed V and J ends, which lost 6 bases and 5 bases, there was a span of 14 bases. CDR3 length equals 14 residues. Germline V gene sequence: CDR1 LNHDA, CDR2 SQIVND (reference sequence). The CDR3 nucleotides read TGTGCCAGTAGGGTAGGAGGGAAAGATCAGCCCCAGCATTTT. As protein: CASRVGGKDQPQHF.

The rearrangement joins TRBV6-1 to TRBJ2-7, with TRBD2 identical over 9 bases. This CDR3 is built from 17 residues. Germline-derived CDR1 and CDR2 are MNHNS and SASEGT. With V trimmed by 1 base and J by 3 bases, 10 bases remained unmatched. The CDR3 region has the DNA TGTGCCAGCAGTGAAGATTGGATTGCGGGAGGGATCTACGAGCAGTACTTC. Its protein is CASSEDWIAGGIYEQYF.

V is TRBV4-1 and J is TRBJ2-3; tentative D call: TRBD2 (5 bases). This CDR3 spans 15 amino acids. Germline V gene sequence: CDR1 MGHRA, CDR2 YSYEKL. V was pared by 0 bases and J by 1 base, with 8 bases between. CDR3 amino acids: CASSQDPRGTDTQYF. In DNA, the CDR3 is TGCGCCAGCAGCCAAGATCCGCGGGGCACAGATACGCAGTATTTT.

This rearrangement joins TRBV29-1 to TRBJ2-5; 7 nucleotides match TRBD1. Germline CDR1 reads SQVTM; CDR2 reads ANQGSEA. The ends lost 0 bases at V and 1 base at J; junction bases unmatched: 8. This CDR3 comprises 16 residues. The DNA of the CDR3 is TGCAGCGTTGAAGATCAACAGGGGAATCCCCAAGAGACCCAGTACTTC. It is translated as CSVEDQQGNPQETQYF.

The chain is built from TRBV5-1 and TRBJ2-4, with D perhaps TRBD1 (5 bases). Trimming took 5 bases from V and 0 from J, leaving 15 bases between them. Germline V lookup: CDR1 SGHRS, CDR2 YFSETQ. The CDR3 loop spans 16 amino acids. The DNA for the CDR3 is TGCGCCAGCAGACCAGGGCTCCCTTTAGCCAAAAACATTCAGTACTTC. Translating it yields CASRPGLPLAKNIQYF.

The chain is built from TRBV13 and TRBJ2-7; possible D gene TRBD1, 5 bases. V lost 5 bases to trimming and J lost 0 bases, with 11 bases between them. The germline gives CDR1 PRHDT, CDR2 FYEKMQ (reference sequence). The CDR3 has 14 residues. The CDR3 DNA reads TGTGCCAGCAGCCCGGACACTTCCTCCTACGAGCAGTACTTC. Protein sequence: CASSPDTSSYEQYF.

The V gene is TRBV19, the J gene TRBJ1-5; 7 nucleotides agree with TRBD1. V lost 5 bases, J lost 1 base, and 5 bases stayed unmatched. The length of the CDR3 is 15 residues. The V gene's germline CDR1 is LNHDA and CDR2 SQIVND (reference sequence). In DNA form, the CDR3 reads TGTGCCAGTAGTCCTCGGGACAGAAGCAATCAGCCCCAGCATTTT. This encodes CASSPRDRSNQPQHF.

The gene calls are TRBV28 and TRBJ1-3; D is possibly TRBD1 (5 bases). Germline CDR1 and CDR2: MDHEN and SYDVKM. The V end was cut by 3 bases, the J end by 8 bases, with 14 bases between. The CDR3 loop spans 14 amino acids. The CDR3 region has the DNA TGTGCCAGCAGTTTCGGCCAGGGAGGTGACACCATATATTTT. Protein sequence: CASSFGQGGDTIYF.

V usage is TRBV2 and J usage is TRBJ2-7, with D maybe TRBD2 (6 bases). V was clipped by 9 bases and J by 3 bases, with 15 bases between them. CDR1 is SNHLY, CDR2 FYNNEI, per germline. The CDR3 covers 13 residues. The CDR3 region is CASGSYGGYEQYF. The CDR3 DNA is TGTGCCAGTGGATCTTACGGGGGCTACGAGCAGTACTTC.

The gene calls are TRBV7-3 and TRBJ2-2, with D possibly being TRBD1 (5 bases). The CDR3 consists of 14 residues. V dropped 4 bases and J dropped 3 bases, with 9 bases sitting between them. The germline CDR1 and CDR2 sequences are SGHTA and FQGTGA. The CDR3: CASSSNRHTGELFF. The CDR3 DNA is TGTGCCAGCAGCTCCAACAGGCACACCGGGGAGCTGTTTTTT.

The chain employs TRBV6-5 and TRBJ1-2; no clear D. The CDR3 loop spans 13 amino acids. The V end lost 2 bases, the J end lost 6 bases, and 10 bases lay between the germline ends. Germline assignment: CDR1 MNHEY and CDR2 SVGAGI. The CDR3, as DNA: TGTGCCAGCAGTTACCCCGGGTCTCATGGCTACACCTTC. Translated, it gives CASSYPGSHGYTF.

This chain links TRBV27 with TRBJ2-3; possibly TRBD1 for D (6 bases). V lost 2 bases and J lost 8, with 14 bases in between. The CDR3 sequence is 14 residues long. Germline V gives CDR1 MNHEY, CDR2 SMNVEV (reference sequence). The chain's CDR3 is CASSLRGRDGTQYF. The CDR3 DNA reads as TGTGCCAGCAGTTTAAGGGGGAGAGACGGTACGCAGTATTTT.

The chain joins TRBV6-5 to TRBJ2-7; D possibly corresponds to TRBD1 (6 bases). Germline CDR1 and CDR2: MNHEY and SVGAGI. V was clipped by 6 bases and J by 0 bases, with 9 bases between them. The CDR3 sequence is 13 residues long. The CDR3 sequence: CASSRTVSYEQYF. As DNA, the CDR3 is TGTGCCAGCAGCCGGACAGTCTCCTACGAGCAGTACTTC.

This clone was seen just once. V usage is TRBV5-8 and J usage is TRBJ2-1; TRBD2 matches 11 bases. Trimming removed 7 bases from V and 9 bases from J; junction bases left unmatched: 12. The CDR3 loop spans 15 amino acids. The germline V gene encodes CDR1 SGHTS and CDR2 YDEGEE. The CDR3 nucleotides read TGTGCCAGCGTGGAGGTACCGGGACTAGCGGTTGAGCAGTTCTTC. As protein: CASVEVPGLAVEQFF.

This chain links TRBV29-1 with TRBJ2-3, with TRBD1 identical over 8 bases. This CDR3 region has 14 residues. The V gene end was trimmed by 6 bases and the J gene end by 3 bases; junction bases not matched to a gene: 8. Germline CDR1 SQVTM, CDR2 ANQGSEA. CDR3 DNA: TGCAGCGTGATGGACAGGGCAATAACAGATACGCAGTATTTT. The encoded protein is CSVMDRAITDTQYF.

The V gene is TRBV9, the J gene TRBJ2-7; D gene ambiguous. The germline V and J ends were trimmed by 2 bases and 1 base, with 13 bases remaining between them. This CDR3 region has 15 residues. Germline V gives CDR1 SGDLS, CDR2 YYNGEE. This CDR3 reads CASSVGGSNSYEQYF. As DNA, the CDR3 is TGTGCCAGCAGCGTTGGCGGCAGCAATTCCTACGAGCAGTACTTC.

The chain recombines TRBV18 with TRBJ2-1; TRBD1 matches 11 bases. V gave up 4 bases and J gave up 2 bases; unmatched junction bases: 1. CDR1 is KGHSH, CDR2 LQKENI, per germline. The CDR3 consists of 15 residues. The CDR3 sequence is CASSLGQGAYNEQFF. Here the CDR3 DNA reads TGTGCCAGCTCACTGGGACAGGGGGCCTACAATGAGCAGTTCTTC.

This clone was seen a single time. This chain links TRBV27 with TRBJ2-6; perhaps TRBD1 as D (6 bases). CDR3 length: 15 residues. V was trimmed by 6 bases and J by 0 bases, leaving 9 bases between them. Germline V lookup: CDR1 MNHEY, CDR2 SMNVEV (reference sequence). CDR3 protein: CASSLQGSGANVLTF. CDR3 DNA sequence: TGTGCCAGCAGCCTACAGGGCTCTGGGGCCAACGTCCTGACTTTC.

V usage is TRBV6-5 and J usage is TRBJ1-2; the D gene is possibly TRBD1 (5 bases). This CDR3 has 14 residues. V was clipped by 2 bases and J by 6 bases, with 13 bases between them. Germline CDR1 reads MNHEY; CDR2 reads SVGAGI. CDR3 DNA sequence: TGTGCCAGCAGTTACCCGGGGGGGGGTGATGGCTACACCTTC. Protein product: CASSYPGGGDGYTF.